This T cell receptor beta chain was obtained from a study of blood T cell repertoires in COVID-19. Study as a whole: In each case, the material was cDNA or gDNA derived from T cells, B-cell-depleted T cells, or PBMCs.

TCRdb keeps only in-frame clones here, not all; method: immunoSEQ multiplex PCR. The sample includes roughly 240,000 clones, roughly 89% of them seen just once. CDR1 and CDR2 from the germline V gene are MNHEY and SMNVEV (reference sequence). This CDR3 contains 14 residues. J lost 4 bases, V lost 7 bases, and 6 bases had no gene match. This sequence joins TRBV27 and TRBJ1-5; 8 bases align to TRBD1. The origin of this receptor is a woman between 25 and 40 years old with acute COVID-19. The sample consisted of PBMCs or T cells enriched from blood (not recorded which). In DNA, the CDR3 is TGTGCCAGCACAACAGGACAGGGTAATCAGCCCCAGCATTTT. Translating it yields CASTTGQGNQPQHF.